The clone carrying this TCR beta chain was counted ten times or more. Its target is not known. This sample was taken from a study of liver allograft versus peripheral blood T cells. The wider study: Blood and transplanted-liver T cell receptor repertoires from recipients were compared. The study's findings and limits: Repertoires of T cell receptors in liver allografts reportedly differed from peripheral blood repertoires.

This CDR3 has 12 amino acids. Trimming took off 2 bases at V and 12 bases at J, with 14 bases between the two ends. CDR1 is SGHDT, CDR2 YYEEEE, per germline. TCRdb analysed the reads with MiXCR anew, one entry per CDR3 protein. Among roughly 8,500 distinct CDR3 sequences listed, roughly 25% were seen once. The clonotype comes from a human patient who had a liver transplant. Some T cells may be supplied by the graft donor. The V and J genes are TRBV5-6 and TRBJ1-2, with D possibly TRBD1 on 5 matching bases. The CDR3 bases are TGTGCCAGCAGCTTTTCCGGGACCAGCAACACCTTC. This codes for CASSFSGTSNTF.